One and the same sample provided the 29 T cell receptor beta chains below, sequenced in a study of blood T cell repertoires in COVID-19. The protocol was immunoSEQ multiplex PCR, while the TCRdb copy is restricted to in-frame clones and leaves out a portion. The sample lists about 170,000 clones, approximately 89% occurring once. Sequencing was performed on PBMCs or T cells enriched from blood (not recorded which). Receptor source: a young woman who had recovered from COVID-19.

The chain is built from TRBV19 and TRBJ1-1; TRBD1 matches at 8 bases. The CDR3 sequence is 13 residues long. V trimming: 2 bases; J trimming: 6 bases; junction bases outside the gene matches: 2. Per germline, CDR1 LNHDA and CDR2 SQIVND (reference sequence). This chain's CDR3 is CASSITGGAEAFF. The CDR3 DNA reads TGTGCCAGTAGTATAACAGGGGGTGCTGAAGCTTTCTTT.

The chain recombines TRBV12-3 or TRBV12-4 with TRBJ2-2; TRBD2 aligns across 8 bases. The CDR3 runs 13 residues. Germline trimming cut 8 bases from V and 7 bases from J; bases unmatched to any gene: 6. The CDR3: CASQSGGGGELFF. CDR3 nucleotide sequence: TGTGCCAGCCAAAGCGGGGGAGGCGGGGAGCTGTTTTTT.

This chain links TRBV12-3 or TRBV12-4 with TRBJ1-2, with D possibly TRBD1 on 5 matching bases. The CDR3 has 13 amino acids. Trimming took 10 bases from V and 10 from J, leaving 22 bases between them. The CDR3 here is CAISGSGRAAYTF. The CDR3, as DNA: TGTGCCATCTCGGGTTCAGGCAGGGCTGCCTACACCTTC.

The CDR3 nucleotides read TGTGCCAGCAGCCTCGAAAGCGGGGAGACCCAGTACTTC. This sequence encodes CASSLESGETQYF. The chain uses TRBV5-4 and TRBJ2-5, with D perhaps TRBD2 (6 bases). Trimming took off 4 bases at V and 5 bases at J, with 12 bases between the two ends. CDR1 and CDR2 (germline): SGHNT, YYREEE (reference sequence). The CDR3 has 13 residues.

CDR3 sequence reads: CASSWGQAEAFF. The CDR3 DNA reads TGTGCCAGCAGTTGGGGGCAGGCTGAAGCTTTCTTT. The genes are TRBV6-5 and TRBJ1-1, with TRBD1 as a possible D gene (6 bases). Looked up from germline, CDR1 is MNHEY and CDR2 is SVGAGI. This CDR3 has 12 amino acids. Trimming removed 4 bases at V and 6 bases at J, with 9 bases between.

The V call is TRBV5-1, the J call TRBJ1-2, with 8 bases aligning to TRBD1. V shed 4 bases, J shed 6 bases, and the junction held 14 bases outside the gene matches. The germline CDR1 and CDR2 sequences are SGHRS and YFSETQ. This CDR3 is 16 amino acids long. The CDR3 protein is CASSPGRTGRSHGYTF. DNA of the CDR3: TGCGCCAGCAGCCCTGGTCGGACAGGGCGTTCTCATGGCTACACCTTC.

The chain carries TRBV19 and TRBJ1-4, with TRBD1 identical over 7 bases. The CDR3 sequence is 17 residues long. V was clipped by 8 bases and J by 3 bases; unmatched bases: 15. Per the germline V gene, CDR1 is LNHDA and CDR2 is SQIVND (reference sequence). The CDR3 spells CASQTEGGQGSNEKLFF. As DNA, the CDR3 is TGTGCCAGTCAAACTGAAGGGGGCCAGGGGTCTAATGAAAAACTGTTTTTT.

V is TRBV5-4 and J is TRBJ2-5; perhaps TRBD2 as D (6 bases). The CDR3 covers 14 residues. The ends were cut back, 0 bases at V and 3 bases at J, with 9 bases in the middle. CDR1 is SGHNT and CDR2 is YYREEE in the germline V gene (reference sequence). CDR3 protein: CASSLVGGEETQYF. Written as DNA, the CDR3 is TGTGCCAGCAGCTTGGTGGGCGGGGAAGAGACCCAGTACTTC.

This rearrangement joins TRBV24-1 to TRBJ2-3; a possible D gene is TRBD2 (5 bases). V shed 6 bases and J shed 3 bases, with 9 bases lying between them. This CDR3 comprises 13 residues. Germline V gives CDR1 KGHDR, CDR2 SFDVKD. CDR3 residues: CATSSGVTDTQYF. Here the CDR3 DNA reads TGTGCCACCAGTTCCGGGGTTACAGATACGCAGTATTTT.

In its sample, this clone was seen once. The chain combines TRBV6-5 with TRBJ2-1; D is uncertain. The germline V and J ends were trimmed by 6 bases and 12 bases, with 12 bases remaining between them. The CDR3 is made up of 11 amino acids. CDR1 MNHEY and CDR2 SVGAGI come from the germline V gene. For the CDR3, the DNA is TGTGCCAGCAGGGAGATGGGTGGGCAGTTCTTC. Its translation is CASREMGGQFF.

This chain joins TRBV6-6 and TRBJ1-5; maybe TRBD1 (5 bases). Germline V gene data show CDR1 as MNHNY and CDR2 as SVGAGI (reference sequence). The V and J ends lost 8 bases and 5 bases respectively, with 13 bases between them. The CDR3 consists of 13 residues. DNA for the CDR3: TGTGCCAGCCGGAAGGGGCAGCATCAGCCCCAGCATTTT. Translated, it gives CASRKGQHQPQHF.

This chain uses TRBV7-6 with TRBJ2-7; a weak D match, TRBD2 (5 bases). The germline V gene encodes CDR1 SGHVS and CDR2 FNYEAQ. Trimming removed 5 bases from V and 3 bases from J, with 14 bases in between. The CDR3 is 14 amino acids. The CDR3 reads CASSPDGVIYEQYF. In nucleotides, the CDR3 is TGTGCCAGCAGCCCTGACGGGGTAATCTACGAGCAGTACTTC.

This clone has a single count. The J gene is TRBJ1-2, the V gene TRBV27, with 7 bases that match TRBD1. The germline V gene encodes CDR1 MNHEY and CDR2 SMNVEV (reference sequence). With V trimmed by 1 base and J by 5 bases, 7 bases remained unmatched. The CDR3 length is 15 residues. CDR3 in DNA: TGTGCCAGCAGTTTATTTGGAGGGGGCAGTTATGGCTACACCTTC. Translating gives CASSLFGGGSYGYTF.

The chain recombines TRBV4-1 with TRBJ1-1, with no clear D. Deletions cut 4 bases from V and 3 bases from J, with 15 bases between. The germline V gene encodes CDR1 MGHRA and CDR2 YSYEKL. This CDR3 region has 15 residues. CDR3 nucleotide sequence: TGCGCCAGCAGCCTCCGGGCGAGGGCGGACACTGAAGCTTTCTTT. This translates into CASSLRARADTEAFF.

The CDR3 spells CAWSRQGIVTEAFF. The CDR3, as DNA: TGTGCCTGGAGTCGACAGGGAATAGTCACTGAAGCTTTCTTT. V and J are TRBV30 and TRBJ1-1; 7 bases map to TRBD1. Germline CDR1 and CDR2: GTSNPN and SVGIG (reference sequence). CDR3 length equals 14 residues. V was clipped by 2 bases and J by 4 bases; unmatched bases: 7. The full variable domain, with the rest looked up from reference TRBV30 and TRBJ1-1, is SQTIHQWPATLVQPVGSPLSLECTVEGTSNPNLYWYRQAAGRGLQLLFYSVGIGQISSEVPQNLSASRPQDRQFILSSKKLLLSDSGFYLCAWSRQGIVTEAFFGQGTRLTVV.

This chain links TRBV28 with TRBJ2-5; the D is unclear. This CDR3 has 12 amino acids. CDR1 and CDR2 (germline): MDHEN, SYDVKM. The ends were cut back, 7 bases at V and 7 bases at J, with 13 bases in the middle. This CDR3 is CASTLTPGTQYF. The CDR3 DNA reads TGTGCCAGCACCCTTACTCCGGGGACCCAGTACTTC.

The J gene is TRBJ2-3, the V gene TRBV2; a weak D match, TRBD2 (6 bases). The germline V and J ends were trimmed by 7 bases and 4 bases, with 15 bases remaining between them. This CDR3 has 14 amino acids. Germline V gene sequence: CDR1 SNHLY, CDR2 FYNNEI. The CDR3 DNA reads TGTGCCAGCAAGCCTAGCGAATCGCCAGATACGCAGTATTTT. Translating gives CASKPSESPDTQYF.

The chain recombines TRBV7-9 with TRBJ2-5; D ambiguous. V gave up 4 bases and J gave up 7 bases, with 25 bases separating them. Germline CDR1 is SEHNR and CDR2 is FQNEAQ (reference sequence). The CDR3 has 17 residues. The CDR3 spells CASSWVLPGQGRGTQYF. CDR3 nucleotide sequence: TGTGCCAGCAGCTGGGTTTTACCCGGCCAAGGCAGAGGGACCCAGTACTTC.

This chain links TRBV7-2 with TRBJ2-7; 8 nucleotides agree with TRBD2. CDR3 length: 14 amino acids. CDR1 and CDR2 (germline): SGHTA, FQGNSA. J lost 3 bases, V lost 3 bases, and 4 bases had no gene match. The CDR3 DNA follows: TGTGCCAGCAGCTTCGATACTAGCGGCTACGAGCAGTACTTC. Protein sequence: CASSFDTSGYEQYF.

The genes are TRBV28 and TRBJ1-6; D is perhaps TRBD1 (6 bases). Trimming took off 6 bases at V and 0 bases at J, with 24 bases between the two ends. The germline V gene encodes CDR1 MDHEN and CDR2 SYDVKM. The CDR3 consists of 20 residues. The CDR3 spells CASSFKGLNRASSYNSPLHF. DNA for the CDR3: TGTGCCAGCAGCTTCAAGGGTCTAAACAGGGCGAGCTCCTATAATTCACCCCTCCACTTT.

This sequence joins TRBV21-1 and TRBJ1-1; the DNA was not compared with TRBD1, the D call given in the table. TRBV21-1 is designated a pseudogene. The CDR3 is 15 amino acids. As DNA, the CDR3 is TGTGCCAGCAGCAAAGAAAACAGGATGAACACTGAAGCTTTCTTT. Amino acid sequence: CASSKENRMNTEAFF.

The CDR3 reads CSVLRRSIVETQYF. The CDR3 coding sequence is TGCAGCGTTCTGCGGCGGTCGATAGTAGAGACCCAGTACTTC. The rearrangement joins TRBV29-1 to TRBJ2-5, with D unclear. The germline V gene has CDR1 SQVTM and CDR2 ANQGSEA. This CDR3 spans 14 amino acids. The V end was cut by 5 bases, the J end by 4 bases, with 17 bases between.

The rearrangement uses TRBV28 and TRBJ1-4; TRBD1 is a possible D gene (5 bases). Germline V CDR1 and CDR2: MDHEN, SYDVKM. Trimming pared 0 bases from V and 9 bases from J, leaving 8 bases between. The CDR3 runs 13 residues. CDR3 DNA sequence: TGTGCCAGCAGTTTATGGGACACCCAAAAACTGTTTTTT. Its translation: CASSLWDTQKLFF.

This chain connects TRBV5-5 to TRBJ1-1, with 9 bases fitting TRBD1. Trimming at V came to 2 bases and at J to 3 bases, leaving 2 bases not matched to a gene. Per the germline V gene, CDR1 is SGHKS and CDR2 is YYEKEE (reference sequence). The CDR3 length is 14 residues. This chain's CDR3 is CASSFTGGDTEAFF. CDR3 nucleotide sequence: TGTGCCAGCAGCTTTACAGGGGGCGACACTGAAGCTTTCTTT.

V is TRBV10-1 and J is TRBJ2-1; maybe TRBD2 (5 bases). V shed 2 bases and J shed 7 bases, with 21 bases lying between them. The CDR3 totals 17 residues. The germline V gene has CDR1 WNHNN and CDR2 SYGVQD (reference sequence). The CDR3 region is CASSEPTTVCSGNEQFF. DNA for the CDR3: TGCGCCAGCAGTGAGCCAACGACGGTCTGTTCGGGGAATGAGCAGTTCTTC.

J is TRBJ2-7 and V is TRBV4-1; 7 bases are shared with TRBD2. V lost 1 base to trimming and J lost 2 bases; unmatched junction nucleotides: 5. This CDR3 comprises 15 residues. Germline V gives CDR1 MGHRA, CDR2 YSYEKL. CDR3 amino acids: CASSQGWGGTYEQYF. CDR3 bases: TGCGCCAGCAGCCAAGGATGGGGGGGGACCTACGAGCAGTACTTC.

V usage is TRBV28 and J usage is TRBJ2-2; 10 bases agree with TRBD2. The CDR3 runs to 16 residues. J gave up 7 bases and V 5 bases, and 10 bases lay outside the gene matches. Germline V lookup: CDR1 MDHEN, CDR2 SYDVKM. The CDR3 loop is CASSLSGRARLGELFF. The CDR3 DNA reads as TGTGCCAGCAGTCTAAGCGGGAGGGCCCGTCTCGGGGAGCTGTTTTTT.

The chain employs TRBV7-6 and TRBJ2-2, with 7 positions matching TRBD2. V lost 4 bases to trimming and J lost 1 base; unmatched junction nucleotides: 15. Germline V gene data show CDR1 as SGHVS and CDR2 as FNYEAQ. CDR3 length: 19 amino acids. CDR3 amino acids: CASSSLRVPAGKNTGELFF. CDR3 coding DNA: TGTGCCAGCAGCTCCCTCCGGGTCCCAGCGGGAAAGAACACCGGGGAGCTGTTTTTT.

V usage is TRBV7-8 and J usage is TRBJ1-6, with D uncertain. The germline V gene has CDR1 SGHVS and CDR2 FQNEAQ. The CDR3 covers 15 residues. Trimming stripped 2 bases from V and 5 bases from J, with 10 bases between. The CDR3 sequence is CASSLSVANNSPLHF. CDR3 nucleotides: TGTGCCAGCAGCTTAAGTGTCGCGAATAATTCACCCCTCCACTTT. Full variable domain (remainder filled in from reference TRBV7-8 and TRBJ1-6): GAGVSQSPRYKVAKRGQDVALRCDPISGHVSLFWYQQALGQGPEFLTYFQNEAQLDKSGLPSDRFFAERPEGSVSTLKIQRTQQEDSAVYLCASSLSVANNSPLHFGNGTRLTVT.